These T cell receptor beta chains were read from a single sample in a study of blood T cell repertoires in COVID-19. Using immunoSEQ multiplex PCR, the repertoire was profiled, and TCRdb retains in-frame clones only, with some absent. The data contain approximately 250,000 clones, 70% to 90% of them singletons. Sequenced sample: peripheral blood. The receptors were gathered from a man between 45 and 60 years old with COVID-19, enrolled during active disease. Both conserved end residues are part of each CDR3.

>TRBV6-5
CASRGQVTYEQYF
>TRBV10-3
CAIGQGTNEKLFF
>TRBV9
CASSVDGLYYEQYF
>TRBV5-1
CASSLSDRGTYEQYF
>TRBV11-1
CASSLVAGTHSPLHF
>TRBV20-1
CSASLGQGISEQYF
>TRBV21-1
CASSKDRGQETQYF
>TRBV20-1
CSASPRDRGYGYTF
>TRBV5-1
CASSLVSGGSYTGELFF
>TRBV7-2
CASSLGDRGRRVETQYF
>TRBV5-1
CASSGRGAGTDTQYF
>TRBV18
CASSPTWQRSEQFF
>TRBV6-4
CAVPSGRIF
>TRBV5-4
CASSLGQTIPYEQYF
>TRBV11-2
CASSFFRGYEQYF
>TRBV28
CASSTNGEGTYEQYF
>TRBV7-2
CASSSPTGLSGYNEQFF
>TRBV5-1
CASSQGAGTEAFF
>TRBV5-4
CASSSDTGVYGYTF
>TRBV12-3/TRBV12-4
CASSFLEEQFF